Below are 32 T cell receptor beta chains sequenced from a single sample in a study of Ad26.COV2.S vaccination and SARS-CoV-2 variants. TCRdb keeps only in-frame clones here, not all; method: immunoSEQ multiplex PCR. The top ten clones hold around 3.6% of a sample with a few hundred thousand clones, approximately 90% of them seen once. Treatment reported: roughly 19 received Ad26.COV2.S at low or high dose, single or two shots; roughly five received placebo; per-sample allocation not given. Day 63 following the first vaccine or placebo injection was when the samples were taken. The sequences come from peripheral blood, collected in a trial of Ad26.COV2.S vaccine versus placebo. The receptor set was obtained from a person between 18 and 59 years old who received the Ad26.COV2.S COVID-19 vaccine or a placebo.

The chain combines TRBV27 with TRBJ1-1; 7 bases fit TRBD1. The CDR3 spans 14 residues. The V and J ends lost 5 bases and 0 bases, in that order; junction bases with no gene match: 3. Germline V gives CDR1 MNHEY, CDR2 SMNVEV (reference sequence). The DNA for the CDR3 is TGTGCCAGCAGTCATGACAGGGTGAACACTGAAGCTTTCTTT. It specifies CASSHDRVNTEAFF.

The J gene is TRBJ1-1, the V gene TRBV7-8; D gene unclear. V dropped 3 bases and J dropped 0 bases, with 11 bases sitting between them. CDR1 is SGHVS, CDR2 FQNEAQ, per germline. The CDR3 consists of 15 residues. CDR3 residues: CASSFSGNMNTEAFF. CDR3 bases: TGTGCCAGCAGCTTCTCCGGGAATATGAACACTGAAGCTTTCTTT.

The J gene is TRBJ1-1, the V gene TRBV9, with D uncertain. Germline CDR1 SGDLS, CDR2 YYNGEE. This CDR3 comprises 11 residues. Trimming pared 3 bases from V and 7 bases from J, leaving 7 bases between. Written as DNA, the CDR3 is TGTGCCAGCAGCGCGCTCGGTGAAGCTTTCTTT. Translating it yields CASSALGEAFF. The variable domain in full, completed from reference TRBV9 and TRBJ1-1, reads DSGVTQTPKHLITATGQRVTLRCSPRSGDLSVYWYQQSLDQGLQFLIQYYNGEERAKGNILERFSAQQFPDLHSELNLSSLELGDSALYFCASSALGEAFFGQGTRLTVV.

This chain uses TRBV19 with TRBJ1-5; 9 positions agree with TRBD1. This CDR3 comprises 15 residues. J lost 7 bases, V lost 3 bases, and 7 bases had no gene match. CDR1 LNHDA and CDR2 SQIVND come from the germline V gene (reference sequence). CDR3 sequence reads: CASSIPGQGNQPQHF. The CDR3 DNA follows: TGTGCCAGTAGTATCCCGGGACAGGGTAACCAGCCCCAGCATTTT.

The chain uses TRBV6-5 and TRBJ2-1; maybe TRBD1 (5 bases). The CDR3 covers 14 residues. Trimming took 5 bases from V and 4 from J, leaving 12 bases between them. Per germline, CDR1 MNHEY and CDR2 SVGAGI. CDR3 bases: TGTGCCAGCAGTAACCCACAGGATTACAATGAGCAGTTCTTC. It translates to CASSNPQDYNEQFF.

This clone was counted many times. The rearrangement uses TRBV5-6 and TRBJ2-7, with 9 bases fitting TRBD1. Per the germline V gene, CDR1 is SGHDT and CDR2 is YYEEEE. V was pared by 2 bases and J by 6 bases, with 6 bases of the junction left unmatched. The CDR3 totals 14 residues. The CDR3 DNA sequence: TGTGCCAGCAGCTTAACAGGGGGCGGTGGCGAGCAGTACTTC. This sequence encodes CASSLTGGGGEQYF. Based on the CDR3 plus reference TRBV5-6 and TRBJ2-7, the full variable domain is DAGVTQSPTHLIKTRGQQVTLRCSPKSGHDTVSWYQQALGQGPQFIFQYYEEEERQRGNFPDRFSGHQFPNYSSELNVNALLLGDSALYLCASSLTGGGGEQYFGPGTRLTVT.

The gene calls are TRBV5-1 and TRBJ2-7; possibly TRBD1 for D (5 bases). The ends were cut back, 2 bases at V and 0 bases at J, with 9 bases in the middle. This CDR3 has 14 residues. Germline assignment: CDR1 SGHRS and CDR2 YFSETQ. The DNA for the CDR3 is TGCGCCAGCAGCTTAGAGACAGACTCCTACGAGCAGTACTTC. It specifies CASSLETDSYEQYF. The whole variable domain, filled in from reference TRBV5-1 and TRBJ2-7, reads KAGVTQTPRYLIKTRGQQVTLSCSPISGHRSVSWYQQTPGQGLQFLFEYFSETQRNKGNFPGRFSGRQFSNSRSEMNVSTLELGDSALYLCASSLETDSYEQYFGPGTRLTVT.

The CDR3 bases are TGTGCCTGGAGCGCCCCATTACTCTATGGCTACACCTTC. As protein: CAWSAPLLYGYTF. J is TRBJ1-2 and V is TRBV30; no firm D call. In germline, CDR1 is GTSNPN, CDR2 SVGIG (reference sequence). V dropped 3 bases and J dropped 4 bases, with 12 bases sitting between them. The CDR3 is 13 residues long. Filled out from reference TRBV30 and TRBJ1-2, the complete variable domain reads SQTIHQWPATLVQPVGSPLSLECTVEGTSNPNLYWYRQAAGRGLQLLFYSVGIGQISSEVPQNLSASRPQDRQFILSSKKLLLSDSGFYLCAWSAPLLYGYTFGSGTRLTVV.

This clone was seen just once. V gene TRBV7-9 combines with J gene TRBJ1-6; D possibly corresponds to TRBD1 (5 bases). The V gene lost 2 bases and the J gene lost 5 bases, with 13 bases spanning the gap. This CDR3 has 16 amino acids. Germline V CDR1 and CDR2: SEHNR, FQNEAQ (reference sequence). CDR3 protein: CASSLTPGNNNSPLHF. As DNA, the CDR3 is TGTGCCAGCAGCTTAACCCCAGGGAATAATAATTCACCCCTCCACTTT.

The chain recombines TRBV7-3 with TRBJ1-1; D gene ambiguous. CDR1 and CDR2 (germline): SGHTA, FQGTGA. V lost 4 bases and J lost 8, with 14 bases in between. This CDR3 is 13 amino acids long. The DNA for the CDR3 is TGTGCCAGCAGCTCAATACCGGCTCGGGAAGCTTTCTTT. Its translation is CASSSIPAREAFF.

This chain joins TRBV6-5 and TRBJ2-7; D unresolved. The CDR3 sequence is 11 residues long. In germline, CDR1 is MNHEY, CDR2 SVGAGI. V lost 6 bases and J lost 3, with 6 bases in between. As DNA, the CDR3 is TGTGCCAGCAGATCCCGCTACGAGCAGTACTTC. Its protein is CASRSRYEQYF.

The gene calls are TRBV6-1 and TRBJ1-4; no firm D call. Looked up from germline, CDR1 is MNHNS and CDR2 is SASEGT. V was cut by 1 base and J by 9 bases, with 15 bases left in between. This CDR3 region has 15 residues. In DNA form, the CDR3 reads TGTGCCAGCAGTGAAGGCCCTTACTCAGGCAAAAAACTGTTTTTT. Protein: CASSEGPYSGKKLFF.

The rearrangement links TRBV19 to TRBJ1-2; D is uncertain. The length of the CDR3 is 13 residues. The germline V gene has CDR1 LNHDA and CDR2 SQIVND (reference sequence). V lost 5 bases and J lost 3, with 10 bases in between. As DNA, the CDR3 is TGTGCCAGTAGTGCCCGGACGGACTATGGCTACACCTTC. Its protein product is CASSARTDYGYTF.

The chain joins TRBV30 to TRBJ2-5; D perhaps matches TRBD1 (6 bases). CDR1 and CDR2 from the germline V gene are GTSNPN and SVGIG (reference sequence). V was cut by 3 bases and J by 7 bases, with 24 bases left in between. This CDR3 region has 16 residues. CDR3: CAWSRAVRGFFGTQYF. Written as DNA, the CDR3 is TGTGCCTGGAGCCGCGCGGTCAGGGGATTTTTCGGGACCCAGTACTTC.

The chain links TRBV28 to TRBJ1-2; TRBD1 matches at 8 bases. J gave up 1 base and V 4 bases, and 14 bases lay outside the gene matches. Germline loops: CDR1 MDHEN, CDR2 SYDVKM. The CDR3 length is 18 residues. CDR3 loop: CASSSPGRQGAGNYGYTF. Written as DNA, the CDR3 is TGTGCCAGCAGTTCCCCCGGGCGGCAGGGGGCCGGTAACTATGGCTACACCTTC.

This sequence joins TRBV2 and TRBJ1-2, with TRBD1 matching over 9 bases. J lost 5 bases, V lost 5 bases, and 12 bases had no gene match. Germline V gives CDR1 SNHLY, CDR2 FYNNEI. The CDR3 runs to 16 residues. The CDR3 sequence: CASSYRGQGTFYGYTF. CDR3 DNA: TGTGCCAGCAGTTACAGGGGGCAGGGCACCTTTTATGGCTACACCTTC.

This chain connects TRBV3-1 (or the pseudogene TRBV3-2) to TRBJ1-5; TRBD1 matches at 7 bases. The CDR3 runs to 14 residues. Germline V gives CDR1 LGHDT, CDR2 YNNKEL (reference sequence). Germline trimming cut 1 base from V and 7 bases from J; bases unmatched to any gene: 4. The CDR3 loop is CASSQATGTQPQHF. DNA for the CDR3: TGTGCCAGCAGCCAAGCGACAGGGACACAGCCCCAGCATTTT.

The rearrangement uses TRBV5-4 and TRBJ2-7; perhaps TRBD1 as D (5 bases). The CDR3 has 13 amino acids. CDR1 is SGHNT and CDR2 is YYREEE in the germline V gene (reference sequence). V was pared by 1 base and J by 0 bases, with 5 bases between. The CDR3 DNA follows: TGTGCCAGCAGCTTGCAGGGCTCCTACGAGCAGTACTTC. Its protein is CASSLQGSYEQYF. The full variable domain, rest sourced from reference TRBV5-4 and TRBJ2-7, is ETGVTQSPTHLIKTRGQQVTLRCSSQSGHNTVSWYQQALGQGPQFIFQYYREEENGRGNFPPRFSGLQFPNYSSELNVNALELDDSALYLCASSLQGSYEQYFGPGTRLTVT.

The chain joins TRBV10-3 to TRBJ1-5, with 10 bases lining up with TRBD1. The CDR3 sequence is 14 residues long. Germline loops: CDR1 ENHRY, CDR2 SYGVKD. Germline trimming cut 3 bases from V and 6 bases from J; bases unmatched to any gene: 2. The CDR3 nucleotides are TGTGCCATCAGTGAAGGACAGGGGGGTCAGCCCCAGCATTTT. Protein: CAISEGQGGQPQHF.

The chain joins TRBV28 to TRBJ2-7; no definite D call. The CDR3 totals 13 residues. V lost 4 bases and J 6 bases, leaving 13 bases between the germline ends. CDR1 is MDHEN and CDR2 is SYDVKM in the germline V gene. The CDR3 DNA reads as TGTGCCAGCAGTTCACGGACCGGCCGCGAGCAGTACTTC. It is translated as CASSSRTGREQYF.

The rearrangement uses TRBV6-5 and TRBJ1-3; maybe TRBD1 (5 bases). CDR3 length: 14 residues. Trimming pared 7 bases from V and 0 bases from J, leaving 10 bases between. Germline V gene data show CDR1 as MNHEY and CDR2 as SVGAGI. The DNA of the CDR3 is TGTGCCAGCACCCCAAGGGGCTCTGGAAACACCATATATTTT. Amino acids: CASTPRGSGNTIYF.

The chain recombines TRBV28 with TRBJ1-1, with 7 bases fitting TRBD1. CDR3 length: 16 residues. From germline, CDR1 is MDHEN and CDR2 SYDVKM. The trim removed 4 bases at V and 0 bases at J, leaving 8 bases unmatched. The CDR3: CASSSDRVEMNTEAFF. The CDR3, as DNA: TGTGCCAGCAGTTCCGACAGGGTGGAGATGAACACTGAAGCTTTCTTT.

V gene TRBV5-4 combines with J gene TRBJ2-1; 10 bases align to TRBD2. The trim removed 3 bases at V and 0 bases at J, leaving 6 bases unmatched. CDR3 size: 17 residues. Germline-derived CDR1 and CDR2 are SGHNT and YYREEE (reference sequence). Here the CDR3 reads CASSSGSGGLSYNEQFF. CDR3 coding DNA: TGTGCCAGCAGCTCGGGTAGCGGGGGGCTCTCCTACAATGAGCAGTTCTTC.

This clone was found once. This chain connects TRBV6-2 or TRBV6-3 to TRBJ2-3; D is ambiguous. Trimming took off 0 bases at V and 3 bases at J, with 16 bases between the two ends. The CDR3 length is 17 residues. The germline V gene encodes CDR1 MNHEY and CDR2 SVGEGT. The DNA of the CDR3 is TGTGCCAGCAGTTACTCGATTTACCCCCAGGTTACAGATACGCAGTATTTT. Encoded protein: CASSYSIYPQVTDTQYF.

The chain recombines TRBV28 with TRBJ1-5; D unresolved. CDR1 and CDR2 from the germline V gene are MDHEN and SYDVKM. CDR3 length: 15 amino acids. V shed 3 bases and J shed 7 bases, with 16 bases lying between them. CDR3 nucleotide sequence: TGTGCCAGCAGTTTGTGGGGTGAGAGTCGGCAGCCCCAGCATTTT. Its translation is CASSLWGESRQPQHF.

The chain joins TRBV4-1 to TRBJ2-7; TRBD2 might be the D (7 bases). V was clipped by 1 base and J by 3 bases, with 13 bases between them. Germline CDR1 reads MGHRA; CDR2 reads YSYEKL. The CDR3 covers 15 residues. The CDR3 region is CASSQVYREGYEQYF. DNA of the CDR3: TGCGCCAGCAGCCAAGTGTACAGGGAGGGCTACGAGCAGTACTTC.

Worth noting for this clone: A read error may account for a junction end that differs from germline. The chain is built from TRBV7-9 and TRBJ1-6, with a possible D match to TRBD1 (5 bases). The CDR3 contains 15 residues. Germline CDR1 reads SEHNR; CDR2 reads FQNEAQ (reference sequence). As DNA, the CDR3 is TGTGCCAGCAGCTTAGCACAGGCAAATAATTCACCCCCCCACTTT. It encodes CASSLAQANNSPPHF.

The chain has TRBV5-8 and TRBJ1-2; tentatively, D is TRBD1 (5 bases). Trimming stripped 4 bases from V and 8 bases from J, with 9 bases between. Germline lookup yields CDR1 SGHTS and CDR2 YDEGEE. CDR3 length: 11 residues. The CDR3 sequence is CASSQGYGYTF. The CDR3 region has the DNA TGTGCCAGCAGCCAGGGTTACGGCTACACCTTC.

This rearrangement joins TRBV4-2 to TRBJ2-3; D may be TRBD2 (7 bases). CDR1 is LGHNA and CDR2 is YNFKEQ in the germline V gene. V was trimmed by 1 base and J by 1 base, leaving 21 bases between them. This CDR3 is built from 19 residues. CDR3 residues: CASSQGRRGGSSGTDTQYF. The CDR3, as DNA: TGTGCCAGCAGCCAAGGCAGGAGGGGGGGATCATCCGGCACAGATACGCAGTATTTT.

This chain joins TRBV30 and TRBJ1-1; a weak D match, TRBD1 (6 bases). The CDR3 contains 11 residues. Germline V gives CDR1 GTSNPN, CDR2 SVGIG (reference sequence). The V and J ends lost 8 bases and 1 base respectively, with 8 bases between them. The CDR3 protein is CAGGANTEAFF. DNA for the CDR3: TGTGCCGGGGGGGCGAACACTGAAGCTTTCTTT.

The chain couples TRBV10-2 to TRBJ1-6; no clear D gene. V was trimmed by 6 bases and J by 10 bases, leaving 13 bases between them. The CDR3 consists of 13 residues. CDR1 and CDR2 from the germline V gene are WSHSY and SAAADI. CDR3 protein: CASRDTATSPLHF. Written as DNA, the CDR3 is TGCGCCAGCAGGGATACAGCAACATCACCCCTCCACTTT.

This clone was recorded only once. The DNA for the CDR3 is TGTGCCAGCAGTCAAACAGGGGGCGGCTATGGCTACACCTTC. Its protein product is CASSQTGGGYGYTF. The chain has TRBV6-5 and TRBJ1-2; the match to TRBD1 covers 9 bases. CDR1 and CDR2 (germline): MNHEY, SVGAGI. The CDR3 length is 14 residues. V lost 5 bases, J lost 4 bases, and 5 bases stayed unmatched.